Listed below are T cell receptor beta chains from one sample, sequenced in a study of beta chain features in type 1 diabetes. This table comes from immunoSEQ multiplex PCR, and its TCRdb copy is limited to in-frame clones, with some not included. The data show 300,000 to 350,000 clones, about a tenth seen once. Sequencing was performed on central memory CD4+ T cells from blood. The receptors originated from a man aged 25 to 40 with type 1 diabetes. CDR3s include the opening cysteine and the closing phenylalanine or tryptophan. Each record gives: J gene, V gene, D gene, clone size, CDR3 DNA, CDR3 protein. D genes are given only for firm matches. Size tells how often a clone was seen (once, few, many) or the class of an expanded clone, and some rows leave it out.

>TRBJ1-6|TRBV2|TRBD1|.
TGTGCCAGCAGTGGACAGGGGATAGATTCACCCCTCCACTTT
CASSGQGIDSPLHF
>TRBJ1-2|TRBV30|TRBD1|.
TGTGCCTCCTCGGACAGGGACCCCTATGGCTACACCTTC
CASSDRDPYGYTF
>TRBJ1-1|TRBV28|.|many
TGTGCCAGCAGTTTGTCGGACTGGGGTGGGGTAACTTTCTTT
CASSLSDWGGVTFF
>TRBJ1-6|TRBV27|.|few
TGTGCCAGCCAAGGGGGGACTCAAAATTCACCCCTCCACTTT
CASQGGTQNSPLHF
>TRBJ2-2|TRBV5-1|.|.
TGCGCCAGCAGCTCCCAGAACACCGGGGAGCTGTTTTTT
CASSSQNTGELFF
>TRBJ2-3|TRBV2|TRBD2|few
TGTGCCAGCAGTGACCTAGCGGGGAGGGCAGATACGCAGTATTTT
CASSDLAGRADTQYF
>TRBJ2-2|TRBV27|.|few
TGTGCCAGCAGTAACCAGCCAACCGGGGAGCTGTTTTTT
CASSNQPTGELFF
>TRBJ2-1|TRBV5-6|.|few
TGTGCCAGCAGCTTGGTTCAGGGGAAGTACAATGAGCAGTTCTTC
CASSLVQGKYNEQFF
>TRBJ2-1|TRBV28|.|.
TGTGCCAGCAGTTCTAGGGGGTTGGGCTCCTACAATGAGCAGTTCTTC
CASSSRGLGSYNEQFF
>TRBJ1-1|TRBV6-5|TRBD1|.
TGTGCCAGCAGCTCTACAGGGGCCAGAGCTTTCTTT
CASSSTGARAFF
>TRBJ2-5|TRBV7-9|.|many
TGTGCCAGCAGGGGAGAGACCCAGTACTTC
CASRGETQYF
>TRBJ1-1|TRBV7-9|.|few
TGTGCCAGCAGCTTAGCGCCCCTGGGGGGGTCCACTGAAGCTTTCTTT
CASSLAPLGGSTEAFF
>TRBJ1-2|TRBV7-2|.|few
TGTGCCAGCAGCTTCGACGGACACGGCAGTGGCTACACCTTC
CASSFDGHGSGYTF
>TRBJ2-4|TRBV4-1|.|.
TGCGCCAGCAGCCAAGAACAGACCAAAAACATTCAGTACTTC
CASSQEQTKNIQYF
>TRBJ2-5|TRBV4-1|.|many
TGCGCCAGCAGCCAAGCAAACTTGGGGTTCCAAGAGACCCAGTACTTC
CASSQANLGFQETQYF
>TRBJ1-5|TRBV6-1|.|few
TGTGCCAGCAGTGAAAACCGCCAGGCCCTAAAAAGCAATCAGCCCCAGCATTTT
CASSENRQALKSNQPQHF
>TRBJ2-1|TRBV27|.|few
TGTGCCAGCGGAGGTCTGACTTATTACAATGAGCAGTTCTTC
CASGGLTYYNEQFF
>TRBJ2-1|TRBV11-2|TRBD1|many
TGTGCCAGCAGCTTAGAAGGGACAGGTTACAATGAGCAGTTCTTC
CASSLEGTGYNEQFF
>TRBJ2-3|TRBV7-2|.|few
TGTGCCAGCAGCCCCAGTTTATATGCCGATACGCAGTATTTT
CASSPSLYADTQYF
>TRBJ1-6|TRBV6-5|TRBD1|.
TGTGCCATCAGTTACTCCCCGGGACAGGGGACCTCACCCCTCCACTTT
CAISYSPGQGTSPLHF
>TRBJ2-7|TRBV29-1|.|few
TGCAGCGTTCTTGAACCTACAGGGCTCTACGAGCAGTACTTC
CSVLEPTGLYEQYF
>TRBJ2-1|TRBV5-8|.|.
TGTGCCAGCAGCGGGGGGCCCGCGGGTCGGTACAATGAGCAGTTCTTC
CASSGGPAGRYNEQFF
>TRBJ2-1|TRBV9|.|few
TGTGCCAGCAGTCCCCTAGGGGGGGCTAGGTATGAGCAGTTCTTC
CASSPLGGARYEQFF
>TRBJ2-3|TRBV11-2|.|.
TGTGCCAGCAGACGTACGGTTACAGATACGCAGTATTTT
CASRRTVTDTQYF
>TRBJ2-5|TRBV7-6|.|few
TGTGCCAGCAGCCCTACAATGGTTGTGGAGACCCAGTACTTC
CASSPTMVVETQYF
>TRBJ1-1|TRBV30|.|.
TGTGCCTGGAGTGTCGGGGTAGGGACTGAAGCTTTCTTT
CAWSVGVGTEAFF
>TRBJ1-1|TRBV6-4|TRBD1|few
TGTGCCAGCAGTGACTCGACTGGGACAGGAGTTAAAGCTTTCTTT
CASSDSTGTGVKAFF
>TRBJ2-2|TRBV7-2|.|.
TGTGCCAGCAGCTCGTCTAGCGTTCCAGGGGAGCTGTTTTTT
CASSSSSVPGELFF
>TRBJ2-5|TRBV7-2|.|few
TGTGCCAGCGCCGGTGAGACCCAGTACTTC
CASAGETQYF
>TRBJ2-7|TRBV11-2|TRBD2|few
TGTGCCAGCAGCCCCTCGGGGGGGCCCTACGAGCAGTACTTC
CASSPSGGPYEQYF
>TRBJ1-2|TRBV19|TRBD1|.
TGTGCCAGTAGAGGACAGGGGAACGATGGCTACACCTTC
CASRGQGNDGYTF
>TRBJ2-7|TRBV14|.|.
TGTGCCAGCAGCCAAGATAACATAAGACGGTACGAGCAGTACTTC
CASSQDNIRRYEQYF
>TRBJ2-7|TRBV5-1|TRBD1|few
TGCGCCAGCAGCTTTGGGACAGGGGGAGACGAGCAGTACTTC
CASSFGTGGDEQYF
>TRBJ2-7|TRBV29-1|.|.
TGCAGCGTCCAGCAGGGGGGGGCCTACGAGCAGTACTTC
CSVQQGGAYEQYF
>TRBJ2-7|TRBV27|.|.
TGTGCCAGCAGCCCTTTAGGTCACGAGCAGTACTTC
CASSPLGHEQYF
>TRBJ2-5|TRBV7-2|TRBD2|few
TGTGCCAGCAGCCAGGGTCCTAGCGGGGGGTTAGAGACCCAGTACTTC
CASSQGPSGGLETQYF
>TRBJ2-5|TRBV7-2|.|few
TGTGCCAGCAGACCCCAGGGGAGGGAGGAAGAGACCCAGTACTTC
CASRPQGREEETQYF
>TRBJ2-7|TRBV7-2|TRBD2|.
TGTGCCAGCAGCCGACAGTCCCCTAGCGGGGGGTCCTACGAGCAGTACTTC
CASSRQSPSGGSYEQYF
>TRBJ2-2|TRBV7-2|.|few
TGTGCCAGCAGCTACGGACAGAACACCGGGGAGCTGTTTTTT
CASSYGQNTGELFF
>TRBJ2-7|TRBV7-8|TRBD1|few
TGTGCCAGCAGCCCCGGACAGGGGATGAACTCCTACGAGCAGTACTTC
CASSPGQGMNSYEQYF
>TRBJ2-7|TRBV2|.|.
TGTGCCAGCAGTGAGGAGGCAGGGGACCGCGAGCAGTACTTC
CASSEEAGDREQYF
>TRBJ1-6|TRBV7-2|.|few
TGTGCCAGCTTACACGCGGGGGAGTCACCCCTCCACTTT
CASLHAGESPLHF
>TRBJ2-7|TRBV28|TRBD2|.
TGTGCCAGCAGTCTAGCGGGGGGATCCTACGAGCAGTACTTC
CASSLAGGSYEQYF
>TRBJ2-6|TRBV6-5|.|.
TGTGCCAGCAGCCGATACTCTGGGGCCAACGTCCTGACTTTC
CASSRYSGANVLTF